One sample yielded the 9 T cell receptor beta chains listed below, sequenced in a study of T-cell memory formation after mild COVID-19. Each CDR3 protein is one row after TCRdb ran MiXCR on the 5' RACE reads. There are over 70,000 distinct CDR3 sequences in the sample; roughly 15% occur only once, and 39% lies in the top ten. The sequenced sample consisted of PBMCs or a T cell subset sorted from them (not recorded which). Receptor source: a man aged 18 to 29 who had mild COVID-19 (a few samples of this study predate the infection). Cell type and time point are not known.

In this sample, this clonotype turned up many times. The chain uses TRBV7-9 and TRBJ2-3; 12 nucleotides agree with TRBD2. CDR3 length: 17 amino acids. V was clipped by 6 bases and J by 2 bases; unmatched bases: 9. The germline V gene has CDR1 SEHNR and CDR2 FQNEAQ (reference sequence). The CDR3 is CASRPGLAGIVTDTQYF. The CDR3 DNA follows: TGTGCCAGCAGGCCTGGACTAGCGGGGATTGTCACAGATACGCAGTATTTT.

This clonotype was recorded a few times. The chain links TRBV6-2 or TRBV6-3 to TRBJ1-6; unclear D gene. There are 14 residues in the CDR3. Germline-derived CDR1 and CDR2 are MNHEY and SVGEGT. V dropped 6 bases and J dropped 12 bases, with 18 bases sitting between them. The CDR3 region is CASRYTERVEPLHF. In nucleotides, the CDR3 is TGTGCCAGCAGGTATACAGAGCGGGTGGAACCCCTCCACTTT.

V and J are TRBV19 and TRBJ2-1; D may be TRBD2 (6 bases). V lost 11 bases, J lost 8 bases, and 16 bases lay in between. The germline V gene encodes CDR1 LNHDA and CDR2 SQIVND (reference sequence). The CDR3 contains 12 residues. The CDR3 is CARREWDDEQFF. The CDR3 DNA sequence: TGTGCCCGTCGGGAGTGGGACGATGAGCAGTTCTTC. The full variable domain, rest sourced from reference TRBV19 and TRBJ2-1, is DGGITQSPKYLFRKEGQNVTLSCEQNLNHDAMYWYRQDPGQGLRLIYYSQIVNDFQKGDIAEGYSVSREKKESFPLTVTSAQKNPTAFYLCARREWDDEQFFGPGTRLTVL.

This clonotype was picked up many times. The rearrangement uses TRBV20-1 and TRBJ2-1; possible D gene TRBD2, 5 bases. CDR1 and CDR2 from the germline V gene are DFQATT and SNEGSKA (reference sequence). V lost 0 bases and J lost 2, with 11 bases in between. The CDR3 covers 15 residues. CDR3 in amino acids: CSARDRRLTYNEQFF. Written as DNA, the CDR3 is TGCAGTGCTAGAGATCGGAGACTAACCTACAATGAGCAGTTCTTC.

The gene calls are TRBV4-3 and TRBJ2-7; 7 nucleotides line up with TRBD2. The CDR3 loop spans 16 amino acids. Germline CDR1 reads LGHNA; CDR2 reads YSLEER. After removal of 1 base from V and 2 bases from J, the junction contained 8 bases not matched to a gene. CDR3 bases: TGCGCCAGCAGCCAAGGCGGGGGACGGGTAACCTACGAGCAGTACTTC. Translating it yields CASSQGGGRVTYEQYF.

This clonotype has ten or more counts. The chain employs TRBV30 and TRBJ2-7; D remains ambiguous. The V and J ends lost 1 base and 4 bases respectively, with 8 bases between them. Looked up from germline, CDR1 is GTSNPN and CDR2 is SVGIG (reference sequence). The CDR3 is made up of 12 amino acids. The CDR3 bases are TGTGCCTGGAGTGCGGACCCATACGAGCAGTACTTC. It codes for CAWSADPYEQYF.

This clonotype has a handful of counts. The chain carries TRBV4-1 and TRBJ1-1; the D gene is possibly TRBD1 (5 bases). The CDR3 extends over 16 amino acids. V was cut by 1 base and J by 4 bases, with 16 bases left in between. CDR1 and CDR2 (germline): MGHRA, YSYEKL. CDR3 loop: CASSQVIAGKGTEAFF. Written as DNA, the CDR3 is TGCGCCAGCAGCCAAGTAATAGCAGGGAAGGGCACTGAAGCTTTCTTT.

This clonotype has more than one count but fewer than ten. This chain uses TRBV2 with TRBJ2-1; 7 bases agree with TRBD1. V gave up 8 bases and J gave up 4 bases; unmatched junction bases: 11. Per germline, CDR1 SNHLY and CDR2 FYNNEI. The CDR3 extends over 15 amino acids. Written as DNA, the CDR3 is TGTGCCAGCCAACGCGAAGGGGGCTCTTACAATGAGCAGTTCTTC. Residues: CASQREGGSYNEQFF.

V and J are TRBV12-3 or TRBV12-4 and TRBJ2-1; D is unclear. V was clipped by 6 bases and J by 6 bases, with 3 bases between them. CDR3 length equals 10 residues. CDR3 bases: TGTGCCAGCAGGAGCAATGAGCAGTTCTTC. Translating gives CASRSNEQFF.